The rows below give T cell receptor beta chains drawn from one sample of a study of patients and donors after allogeneic stem cell transplantation. TCRdb analysed the RT-PCR reads with MiXCR anew, one entry per CDR3 protein. The profile shows tens of thousands of distinct CDR3 sequences, 37% of them singletons. The sequenced material came from blood, either unsorted or a sorted T cell fraction (not recorded which). These TCRs come from a human donor who was either an allogeneic HSCT recipient or a stem cell or donor lymphocyte infusion donor (not recorded which). It is not recorded whose cells these are; they may come from a transplant donor. Both conserved end residues are part of each CDR3. A D gene is named only where the DNA matches it firmly. The size of a clone is reported for some rows only, either as once, few or many, or as a class for expanded clones.

d_call j_call clone_size v_call cdr3_nt cdr3_aa
. TRBJ2-7 once TRBV7-9 TGTGCCAGCAACCTTTCGGGGGGCGGCGAGCAGTACTTC CASNLSGGGEQYF
. TRBJ1-2 . TRBV15 TGTGCCACCAGCTACGGACCGACCTATGGCTACACCTTC CATSYGPTYGYTF
. TRBJ2-5 once TRBV4-2 TGTGCCAGCAGCCAAGAGAGGGAGACCCAGTACTTC CASSQERETQYF
TRBD1 TRBJ1-4 . TRBV5-1 TGCGCCAGCAGCTTGTCCCCCAGGGGGCGAAATGAAAAACTGTTTTTT CASSLSPRGRNEKLFF
TRBD2 TRBJ2-3 . TRBV20-1 TGCAGCCAACTAGCGGCTAGCACAGATACGCAGTATTTT CSQLAASTDTQYF
. TRBJ1-5 few TRBV27 TGTGCCAGCAGTTCACAGGGTTATCAGCCCCAGCATTTT CASSSQGYQPQHF
. TRBJ1-5 . TRBV4-2 TGTGCCAGCAGCCAAGAGGGGCAGGGGTATCAGCCCCAGCATTTT CASSQEGQGYQPQHF
TRBD1 TRBJ1-3 . TRBV11-3 TGTGCCAGCAGCTCCAACAGGGGGTCCTCTGGAAACACCATATATTTT CASSSNRGSSGNTIYF
. TRBJ1-1 . TRBV15 TGTGCCACCAGCAGGAGGACATTTCAGGACACTGAAGCTTTCTTT CATSRRTFQDTEAFF
. TRBJ1-2 few TRBV7-2 TGTGCCAGCAGCTTAGTGGTGACAGGCGCTTACGGCTACACCTTC CASSLVVTGAYGYTF
. TRBJ1-3 . TRBV5-5 TGTGCCAGCAGCCCCCGGCTGGGTCAAGCTGGAAACACCATATATTTT CASSPRLGQAGNTIYF
TRBD2 TRBJ2-3 few TRBV20-1 TGCAGTGCTAACGCGATACTAGCGGGAGTGACAGATACGCAGTATTTT CSANAILAGVTDTQYF
. TRBJ2-7 . TRBV20-1 TGCAGTGCTAGTCCCGGGGGCCTATACGAGCAGTACTTC CSASPGGLYEQYF
. TRBJ1-1 . TRBV7-2 TGTGCCAGCACCGTACAGAAGAACACTGAAGCTTTCTTT CASTVQKNTEAFF
TRBD2 TRBJ2-3 . TRBV25-1 TGTGCCAGCAGCACCGGGACTAGCGGGAGACCCTTTCGGACAGATACGCAGTATTTT CASSTGTSGRPFRTDTQYF
. TRBJ1-2 few TRBV6-5 TGTGCCACCACCAGCCGAAGGCGTAACTATGGCTACACCTTC CATTSRRRNYGYTF
. TRBJ2-5 . TRBV5-6 TGTGCCAGCAGCTTAGCCACAGGGCCCCAGTACTTC CASSLATGPQYF
. TRBJ1-5 . TRBV12-3/TRBV12-4 TGTGCCAGCAGTTTATTTTCATGGTACAACAATCAGCCCCAGCATTTT CASSLFSWYNNQPQHF
. TRBJ1-4 few TRBV12-3/TRBV12-4 TGTGCCAGCAGCAGGACAGTCCTAAATGAAAAACTGTTTTTT CASSRTVLNEKLFF
TRBD1 TRBJ1-5 . TRBV24-1 TGTGCCACCAGTGATGTAGACAGGGGGCGTAATCAGCCCCAGCATTTT CATSDVDRGRNQPQHF
. TRBJ2-5 few TRBV5-1 TGCGCCAGCAGCTTGTGGTCAGAGACCCAGTACTTC CASSLWSETQYF
. TRBJ1-4 . TRBV7-8 TGTGCCAGTACGAAAGGGCTAGCAACTAATGAAAAACTGTTTTTT CASTKGLATNEKLFF
. TRBJ1-3 many TRBV7-2 TGTGCCAGCAGCTTGGACAGCCACTCTGGAAACACCATATATTTT CASSLDSHSGNTIYF
. TRBJ1-1 . TRBV7-2 TGTGCCAGCAGCTTAGGAGGAGACACTGAAGCTTTCTTT CASSLGGDTEAFF
TRBD1 TRBJ1-2 few TRBV4-2 TGTGCCAGCAGCCGGGAGAGGGGGCCTGGCTATGGCTACACCTTC CASSRERGPGYGYTF
. TRBJ1-1 . TRBV7-8 TGTGCCAGCAGCTTACGTGGCAAAGTCGGAATGAACACTGAAGCTTTCTTT CASSLRGKVGMNTEAFF
. TRBJ1-1 . TRBV7-9 TGTGCCAGCAGCTTACGGGACAAGAGAACTGAAGCTTTCTTT CASSLRDKRTEAFF
. TRBJ2-3 . TRBV7-9 TGTGCCAGCAGGCGGGACAGATACGGGTATACGCAGTATTTT CASRRDRYGYTQYF
. TRBJ2-3 few TRBV4-2 TGTGCCAGCAGCCCTCACCCCCGGGTGGGCACAGATACGCAGTATTTT CASSPHPRVGTDTQYF
TRBD1 TRBJ1-5 many TRBV12-3/TRBV12-4 TGTGCCAGCAAGTACACAGGGGGTCAACAGCCCCAGCATTTT CASKYTGGQQPQHF
. TRBJ1-4 many TRBV7-9 TGTGCCAGCAGCCCCGCAGGGTATGGAGATGAAAAACTGTTTTTT CASSPAGYGDEKLFF